These T cell receptor beta chains were read from a single sample in a study of T cell repertoires in cytomegalovirus infection. TCRdb recomputed calls from the reads with MiXCR, one row per CDR3 protein. Among some 440,000 distinct CDR3 sequences listed, approximately 31% were seen once. Sequenced sample: PBMCs. These receptors all stem from a human donor in good health (CMV status not recorded). Some clones in this sample may be carry-over from other donors' samples. Both conserved end residues are part of each CDR3. A D gene is named only where the DNA matches it firmly. The size field is filled for only some rows; it gives once, few, many or a size class.

v_call: TRBV28; j_call: TRBJ2-5; d_call: NA; clone_size: NA; cdr3_nt: TGTGCCAGCAGCCTCAGGACAGACCAAGAGACCCAGTACTTC; cdr3_aa: CASSLRTDQETQYF
v_call: TRBV27; j_call: TRBJ1-1; d_call: NA; clone_size: few; cdr3_nt: TGTGCCAGCAGCTCAATCCTGGGCAGCCATGAAGCTTTCTTT; cdr3_aa: CASSSILGSHEAFF
v_call: TRBV7-6; j_call: TRBJ1-2; d_call: NA; clone_size: many; cdr3_nt: TGTGCCAGCAGCCCGGGACTGGGGTATGGCTACACCTTC; cdr3_aa: CASSPGLGYGYTF
v_call: TRBV12-3/TRBV12-4; j_call: TRBJ2-7; d_call: NA; clone_size: few; cdr3_nt: TGTGCCAGCAGCACAGCTAATTACTTCTACGAGCAGTACTTC; cdr3_aa: CASSTANYFYEQYF
v_call: TRBV12-3/TRBV12-4; j_call: TRBJ1-1; d_call: NA; clone_size: NA; cdr3_nt: TGTGCCAGCAGTTTAAAGCCGACCCGAGCTTTCTTT; cdr3_aa: CASSLKPTRAFF
v_call: TRBV3-1; j_call: TRBJ2-3; d_call: NA; clone_size: NA; cdr3_nt: TGTGCCAGCAGCCCCAGCCACATGGGAGGTCACACATATCCGCAGTATTTT; cdr3_aa: CASSPSHMGGHTYPQYF
v_call: TRBV2; j_call: TRBJ1-1; d_call: NA; clone_size: NA; cdr3_nt: TGTGCCAGCAGTGACAGTTACCATGGGACGGCTTTCTTT; cdr3_aa: CASSDSYHGTAFF
v_call: TRBV19; j_call: TRBJ2-1; d_call: TRBD1; clone_size: NA; cdr3_nt: TGTGCCAGTGAGGACAGGGCTTTGGGGAATGAGCAGTTCTTC; cdr3_aa: CASEDRALGNEQFF
v_call: TRBV18; j_call: TRBJ2-3; d_call: TRBD2; clone_size: NA; cdr3_nt: TGTGCCAGCTCACTCCTCGAGCGGGGGTACACAGATACGCAGTATTTT; cdr3_aa: CASSLLERGYTDTQYF
v_call: TRBV11-1; j_call: TRBJ1-6; d_call: NA; clone_size: few; cdr3_nt: TGTGCCAGCAGCTTTGAAGAGCCCTATAATTCACCCCTCCACTTT; cdr3_aa: CASSFEEPYNSPLHF
v_call: TRBV2; j_call: TRBJ2-2; d_call: NA; clone_size: few; cdr3_nt: TGTGCCAGCACCTGGAGGACCGGGGAGCTGTTTTTT; cdr3_aa: CASTWRTGELFF
v_call: TRBV4-1; j_call: TRBJ2-3; d_call: TRBD2; clone_size: NA; cdr3_nt: TGCGCCAGCAGCCAAGAGTTCGCGGCTAGCGGGGGGTTCCCAGATACGCAGTATTTT; cdr3_aa: CASSQEFAASGGFPDTQYF
v_call: TRBV11-2; j_call: TRBJ2-2; d_call: TRBD2; clone_size: NA; cdr3_nt: TGTGCCAGCAGCTCCCATCCGAAAACCGGGACTAGTAGGGCTGCCGGGGAGCTGTTTTTT; cdr3_aa: CASSSHPKTGTSRAAGELFF
v_call: TRBV19; j_call: TRBJ2-5; d_call: NA; clone_size: few; cdr3_nt: TGTGCCAGTAGCAAGGGGGACACCTCGGTGTCCCAGTACTTC; cdr3_aa: CASSKGDTSVSQYF
v_call: TRBV4-1; j_call: TRBJ2-1; d_call: NA; clone_size: NA; cdr3_nt: TGCGCCAGCAGCCAAGAAGACTACCCAGAGGGGCTACAGTTCTTC; cdr3_aa: CASSQEDYPEGLQFF
v_call: TRBV14; j_call: TRBJ2-3; d_call: TRBD2; clone_size: NA; cdr3_nt: TGTGCCAGCAGCCGATACCTAGCGGGAAGAACAGATACGCAGTATTTT; cdr3_aa: CASSRYLAGRTDTQYF
v_call: TRBV7-6; j_call: TRBJ2-1; d_call: NA; clone_size: many; cdr3_nt: TGTGCCAGCAGCTTAGCGGGGTTCAAAGACAATGAGCAGTTCTTC; cdr3_aa: CASSLAGFKDNEQFF
v_call: TRBV6-6; j_call: TRBJ1-1; d_call: NA; clone_size: few; cdr3_nt: TGTGCCAGCAGCTGGTCTCAGTCCAACACTGAAGCTTTCTTT; cdr3_aa: CASSWSQSNTEAFF
v_call: TRBV7-2; j_call: TRBJ2-3; d_call: TRBD2; clone_size: many; cdr3_nt: TGTGCCAGCTCTAGCGGGATCCTTGGCACAGATACGCAGTATTTT; cdr3_aa: CASSSGILGTDTQYF
v_call: TRBV7-6; j_call: TRBJ2-5; d_call: TRBD2; clone_size: many; cdr3_nt: TGTGCCAGCAGCTCCGTCTCCGGGGGGCAAGAGACCCAGTACTTC; cdr3_aa: CASSSVSGGQETQYF
v_call: TRBV6-6; j_call: TRBJ2-5; d_call: NA; clone_size: few; cdr3_nt: TGTGCCAGCAGTTACCCAGTGTGGGGCCAAGAGACCCAGTACTTC; cdr3_aa: CASSYPVWGQETQYF
v_call: TRBV5-3; j_call: TRBJ2-2; d_call: NA; clone_size: NA; cdr3_nt: TGTGCCAGCAGCGGGGCTCGGGACACCAACACCGGGGAGCTGTTTTTT; cdr3_aa: CASSGARDTNTGELFF
v_call: TRBV2; j_call: TRBJ1-1; d_call: NA; clone_size: few; cdr3_nt: TGTGCCCAATCCAGGGACGAGGACACTGAAGCTTTCTTT; cdr3_aa: CAQSRDEDTEAFF
v_call: TRBV20-1; j_call: TRBJ2-7; d_call: NA; clone_size: few; cdr3_nt: TGCAGTGCTCGGACAGTCGTAAGGTCCTACGAGCAGTACTTC; cdr3_aa: CSARTVVRSYEQYF
v_call: TRBV7-8; j_call: TRBJ1-1; d_call: NA; clone_size: many; cdr3_nt: TGTGCCAGCAGCTTACGTCCAGTCGGGGGCACTGAAGCTTTCTTT; cdr3_aa: CASSLRPVGGTEAFF
v_call: TRBV6-8; j_call: TRBJ2-7; d_call: NA; clone_size: NA; cdr3_nt: TGTGCCAGCCGTTACTCGCCTTATGTGGAGGAGCAGTACTTC; cdr3_aa: CASRYSPYVEEQYF
v_call: TRBV7-2; j_call: TRBJ1-4; d_call: NA; clone_size: few; cdr3_nt: TGTGCCAGCAGCTTAGCAGGCGGGCCCCTTAATGAAAAACTGTTTTTT; cdr3_aa: CASSLAGGPLNEKLFF
v_call: TRBV18; j_call: TRBJ2-7; d_call: NA; clone_size: few; cdr3_nt: TGTGCCAGCTCACCCCCTCGACAGGACGAGCAGTACTTC; cdr3_aa: CASSPPRQDEQYF
v_call: TRBV27; j_call: TRBJ2-1; d_call: TRBD2; clone_size: NA; cdr3_nt: TGTGCCAGCAGTTCCACGACTAGCGGGGGGCGTCATGAGCAGTTCTTC; cdr3_aa: CASSSTTSGGRHEQFF
v_call: TRBV6-1; j_call: TRBJ2-2; d_call: TRBD2; clone_size: many; cdr3_nt: TGTGCCAGCTCTAGGACTAGCGGGCCCACCGGGGAGCTGTTTTTT; cdr3_aa: CASSRTSGPTGELFF
v_call: TRBV3-1; j_call: TRBJ2-4; d_call: NA; clone_size: NA; cdr3_nt: TGTGCATTACCTCTCCGTCGGTTAATAGCCAAAAACATTCAGTACTTC; cdr3_aa: CALPLRRLIAKNIQYF
v_call: TRBV7-6; j_call: TRBJ2-7; d_call: TRBD1; clone_size: few; cdr3_nt: TGTGCCAGCAGCCCCGGGACAGGGGTTCGAGGCGAGCAGTACTTC; cdr3_aa: CASSPGTGVRGEQYF
v_call: TRBV29-1; j_call: TRBJ1-3; d_call: NA; clone_size: few; cdr3_nt: TGCAGCGTTGAGGCAGGTGGAAACACCATATATTTT; cdr3_aa: CSVEAGGNTIYF
v_call: TRBV11-2; j_call: TRBJ2-1; d_call: NA; clone_size: few; cdr3_nt: TGTGCCAGCAGCCTTGATCGTAGAAATGAGCAGTTCTTC; cdr3_aa: CASSLDRRNEQFF